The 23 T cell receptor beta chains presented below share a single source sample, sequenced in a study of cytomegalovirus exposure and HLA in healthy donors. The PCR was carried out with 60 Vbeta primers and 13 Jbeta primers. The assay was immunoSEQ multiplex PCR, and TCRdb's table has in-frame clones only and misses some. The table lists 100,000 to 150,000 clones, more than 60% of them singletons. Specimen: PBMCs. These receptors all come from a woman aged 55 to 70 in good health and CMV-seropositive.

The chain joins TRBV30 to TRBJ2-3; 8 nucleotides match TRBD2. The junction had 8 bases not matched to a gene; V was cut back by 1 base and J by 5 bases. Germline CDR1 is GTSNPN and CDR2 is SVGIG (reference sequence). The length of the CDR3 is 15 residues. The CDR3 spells CAWSGVGRARDTQYF. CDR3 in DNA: TGTGCCTGGAGTGGTGTCGGGAGGGCCAGAGATACGCAGTATTTT.

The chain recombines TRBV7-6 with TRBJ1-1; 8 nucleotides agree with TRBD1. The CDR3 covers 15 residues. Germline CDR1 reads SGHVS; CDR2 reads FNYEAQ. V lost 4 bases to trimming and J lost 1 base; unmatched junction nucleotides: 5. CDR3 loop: CASSSNRGWNTEAFF. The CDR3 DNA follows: TGTGCCAGCAGCTCGAACAGGGGGTGGAACACTGAAGCTTTCTTT.

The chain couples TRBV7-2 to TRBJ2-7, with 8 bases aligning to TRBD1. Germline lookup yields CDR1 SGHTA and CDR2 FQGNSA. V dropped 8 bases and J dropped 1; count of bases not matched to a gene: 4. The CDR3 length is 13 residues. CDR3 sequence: CASGRDRSYEQYF. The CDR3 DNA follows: TGTGCCAGCGGCCGGGACAGGTCCTACGAGCAGTACTTC.

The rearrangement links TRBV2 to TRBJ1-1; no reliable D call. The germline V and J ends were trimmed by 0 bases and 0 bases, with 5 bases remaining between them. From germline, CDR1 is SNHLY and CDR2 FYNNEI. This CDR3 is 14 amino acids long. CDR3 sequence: CASSEAHLNTEAFF. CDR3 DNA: TGTGCCAGCAGTGAAGCCCACTTGAACACTGAAGCTTTCTTT.

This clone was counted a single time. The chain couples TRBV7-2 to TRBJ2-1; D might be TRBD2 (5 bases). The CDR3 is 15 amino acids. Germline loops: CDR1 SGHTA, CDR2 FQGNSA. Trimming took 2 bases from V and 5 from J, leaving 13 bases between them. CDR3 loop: CASSLLSAENNEQFF. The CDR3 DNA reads TGTGCCAGCAGCTTACTTAGCGCTGAAAACAATGAGCAGTTCTTC.

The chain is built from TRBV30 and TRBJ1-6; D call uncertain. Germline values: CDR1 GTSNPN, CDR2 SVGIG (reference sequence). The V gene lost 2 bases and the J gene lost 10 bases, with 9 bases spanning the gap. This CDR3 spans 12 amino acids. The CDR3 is CAWSSRASPLHF. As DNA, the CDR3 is TGTGCCTGGAGTTCGAGGGCCTCACCCCTCCACTTT. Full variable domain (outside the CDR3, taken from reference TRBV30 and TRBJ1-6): SQTIHQWPATLVQPVGSPLSLECTVEGTSNPNLYWYRQAAGRGLQLLFYSVGIGQISSEVPQNLSASRPQDRQFILSSKKLLLSDSGFYLCAWSSRASPLHFGNGTRLTVT.

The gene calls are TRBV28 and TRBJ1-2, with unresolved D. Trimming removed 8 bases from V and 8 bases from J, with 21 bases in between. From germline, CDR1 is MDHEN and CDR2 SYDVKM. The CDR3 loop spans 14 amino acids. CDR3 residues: CASSPLSGVRGYTF. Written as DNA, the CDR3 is TGTGCCAGCTCCCCCCTCAGCGGGGTTCGCGGCTACACCTTC.

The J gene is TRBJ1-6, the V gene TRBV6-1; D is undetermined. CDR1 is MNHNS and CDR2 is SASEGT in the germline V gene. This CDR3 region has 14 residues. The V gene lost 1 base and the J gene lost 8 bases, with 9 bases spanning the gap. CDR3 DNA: TGTGCCAGCAGTGAAGGACGGGTGTATTCACCCCTCCACTTT. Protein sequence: CASSEGRVYSPLHF.

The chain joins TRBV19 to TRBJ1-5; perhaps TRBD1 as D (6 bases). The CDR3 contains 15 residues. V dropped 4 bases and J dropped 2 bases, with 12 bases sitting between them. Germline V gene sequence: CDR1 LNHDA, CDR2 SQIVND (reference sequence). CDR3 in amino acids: CASSRGGHGNQPQHF. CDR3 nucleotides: TGTGCCAGTAGTAGGGGGGGACACGGCAATCAGCCCCAGCATTTT.

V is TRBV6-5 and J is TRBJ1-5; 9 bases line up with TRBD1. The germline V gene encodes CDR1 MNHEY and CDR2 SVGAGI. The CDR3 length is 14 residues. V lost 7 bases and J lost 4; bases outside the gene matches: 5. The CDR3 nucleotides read TGTGCCAGCAAGGGACAGGGCGGTAATCAGCCCCAGCATTTT. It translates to CASKGQGGNQPQHF.

The CDR3 reads CASSPQDSYGYTF. CDR3 coding DNA: TGTGCCAGCAGTCCACAAGACAGCTATGGCTACACCTTC. The chain recombines TRBV6-5 with TRBJ1-2, with D possibly being TRBD1 (5 bases). The length of the CDR3 is 13 residues. Germline CDR1 and CDR2: MNHEY and SVGAGI. V was trimmed by 5 bases and J by 4 bases, leaving 11 bases between them.

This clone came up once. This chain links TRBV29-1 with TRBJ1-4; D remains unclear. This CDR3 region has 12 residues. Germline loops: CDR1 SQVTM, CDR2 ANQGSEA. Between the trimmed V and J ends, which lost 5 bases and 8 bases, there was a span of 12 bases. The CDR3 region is CSVRPGGEKLFF. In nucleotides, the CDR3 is TGCAGCGTTCGTCCGGGAGGGGAAAAACTGTTTTTT.

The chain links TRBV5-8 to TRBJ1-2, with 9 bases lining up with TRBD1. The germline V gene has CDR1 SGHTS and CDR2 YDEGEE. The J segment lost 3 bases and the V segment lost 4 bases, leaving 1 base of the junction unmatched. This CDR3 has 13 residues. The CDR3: CASSRDRDYGYTF. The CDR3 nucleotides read TGTGCCAGCAGCCGGGACAGGGACTATGGCTACACCTTC.

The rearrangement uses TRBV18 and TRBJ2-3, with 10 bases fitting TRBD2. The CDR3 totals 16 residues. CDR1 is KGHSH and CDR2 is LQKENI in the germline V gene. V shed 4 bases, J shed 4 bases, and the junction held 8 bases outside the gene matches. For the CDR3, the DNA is TGTGCCAGCTCACGTAGTACTAGCGGGGCTGCAGATACGCAGTATTTT. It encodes CASSRSTSGAADTQYF. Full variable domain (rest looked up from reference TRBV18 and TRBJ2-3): NAGVMQNPRHLVRRRGQEARLRCSPMKGHSHVYWYRQLPEEGLKFMVYLQKENIIDESGMPKERFSAEFPKEGPSILRIQQVVRGDSAAYFCASSRSTSGAADTQYFGPGTRLTVL.

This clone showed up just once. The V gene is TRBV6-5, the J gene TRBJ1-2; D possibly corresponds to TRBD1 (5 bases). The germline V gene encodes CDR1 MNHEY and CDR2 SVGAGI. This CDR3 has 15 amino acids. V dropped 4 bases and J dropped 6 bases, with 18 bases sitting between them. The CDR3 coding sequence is TGTGCCAGCAGTTTGTCAGGGTCCTCATGGGATGGCTACACCTTC. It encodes CASSLSGSSWDGYTF.

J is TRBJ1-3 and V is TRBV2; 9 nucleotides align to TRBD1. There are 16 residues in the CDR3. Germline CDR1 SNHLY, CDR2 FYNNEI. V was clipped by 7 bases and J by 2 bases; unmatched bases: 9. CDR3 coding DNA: TGTGCCAGCACGGGGGGACAGGGTCGTACTGGAAACACCATATATTTT. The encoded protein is CASTGGQGRTGNTIYF.

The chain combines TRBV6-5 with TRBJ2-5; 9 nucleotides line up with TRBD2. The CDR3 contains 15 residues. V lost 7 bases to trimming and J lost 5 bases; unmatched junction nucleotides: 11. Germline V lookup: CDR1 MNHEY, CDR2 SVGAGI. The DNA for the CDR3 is TGTGCCAGCATACTAGATAGCGGGGGTGGGGAGACCCAGTACTTC. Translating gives CASILDSGGGETQYF.

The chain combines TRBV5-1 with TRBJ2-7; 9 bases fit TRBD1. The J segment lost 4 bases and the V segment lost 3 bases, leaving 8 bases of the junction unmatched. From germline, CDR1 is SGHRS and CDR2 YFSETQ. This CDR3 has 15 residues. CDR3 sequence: CASSSQGARGYEQYF. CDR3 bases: TGCGCCAGCAGCTCACAGGGGGCGAGAGGTTACGAGCAGTACTTC. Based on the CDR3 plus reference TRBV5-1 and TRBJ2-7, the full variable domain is KAGVTQTPRYLIKTRGQQVTLSCSPISGHRSVSWYQQTPGQGLQFLFEYFSETQRNKGNFPGRFSGRQFSNSRSEMNVSTLELGDSALYLCASSSQGARGYEQYFGPGTRLTVT.

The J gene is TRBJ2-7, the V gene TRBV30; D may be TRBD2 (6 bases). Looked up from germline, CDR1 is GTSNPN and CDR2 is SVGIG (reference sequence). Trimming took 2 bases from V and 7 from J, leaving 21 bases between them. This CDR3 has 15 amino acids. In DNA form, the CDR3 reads TGTGCCTGGAGTTGGGGGACTTGGTACTCCTGTGAGCAGTACTTC. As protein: CAWSWGTWYSCEQYF. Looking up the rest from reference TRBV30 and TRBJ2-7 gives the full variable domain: SQTIHQWPATLVQPVGSPLSLECTVEGTSNPNLYWYRQAAGRGLQLLFYSVGIGQISSEVPQNLSASRPQDRQFILSSKKLLLSDSGFYLCAWSWGTWYSCEQYFGPGTRLTVT.

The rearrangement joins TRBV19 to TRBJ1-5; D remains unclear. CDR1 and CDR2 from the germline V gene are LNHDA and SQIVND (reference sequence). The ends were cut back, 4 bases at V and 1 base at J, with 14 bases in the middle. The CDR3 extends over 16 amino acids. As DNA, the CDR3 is TGTGCCAGTAGTAAATCTTTACAGCGGAGCAATCAGCCCCAGCATTTT. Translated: CASSKSLQRSNQPQHF.

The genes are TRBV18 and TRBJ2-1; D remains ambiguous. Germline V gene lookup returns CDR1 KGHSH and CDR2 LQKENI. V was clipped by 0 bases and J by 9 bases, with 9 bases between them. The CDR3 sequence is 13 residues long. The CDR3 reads CASSPPSGSEQFF. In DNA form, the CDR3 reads TGTGCCAGCTCACCACCGAGTGGTAGTGAGCAGTTCTTC.

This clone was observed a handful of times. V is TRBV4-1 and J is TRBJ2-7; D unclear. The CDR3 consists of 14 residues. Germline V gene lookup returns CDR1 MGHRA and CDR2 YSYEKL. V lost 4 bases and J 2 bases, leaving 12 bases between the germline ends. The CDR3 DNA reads TGCGCCAGCAGCCTTAGCCTGTGGACCTACGAGCAGTACTTC. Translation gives CASSLSLWTYEQYF.

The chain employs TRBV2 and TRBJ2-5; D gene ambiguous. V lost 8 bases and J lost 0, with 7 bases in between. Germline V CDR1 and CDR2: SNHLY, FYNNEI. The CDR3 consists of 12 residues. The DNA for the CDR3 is TGTGCCAGCGGAGAGAACCAAGAGACCCAGTACTTC. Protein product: CASGENQETQYF.